This TCR beta chain was recovered during a study of CD4 and CD8 cells across lung adenocarcinoma regions (dated by TCRdb to the late 2010s). Turning to the overall study: The study compared tumor centers with tumor margins to examine intratumor heterogeneity of the T cell receptor repertoire.

This clonotype was picked up a small number of times. Its antigen is not yet known. Within one base of it there is no much larger clone, and no base qualities were kept. The library came from PCR. The instrument was a HiSeq X Ten. Using fastp trimming at Q25 and MiXCR clonotype assembly, TCRdb reanalyzed the public sequencing data and kept in-frame beta chains. Rows are unified per CDR3 protein, each entry keeping the most common DNA and genes. This sample gives about 6,800 distinct CDR3 sequences in total; roughly 54% of them show up just once. Approximately 46% of the sample goes to the ten largest clones. Donors were patients with localized lung adenocarcinoma, a subtype of non-small cell lung cancer. Samples were obtained from the centers of localized lung adenocarcinomas. For TCR repertoire analysis, CD8+ T cells from tumor tissue were profiled separately from CD4+ T cells. The trim is 3 bases for V and 9 bases for J, with a gap of 12 bases between the germline ends. The CDR3 runs 13 amino acids, cysteine and phenylalanine included. The sequence is cut down to CDR3 DNA, 39 bases in frame from base 1.

The clonotype was recovered from a male donor with lung adenocarcinoma. The CD4 and CD8 labels of this study may be unreliable. The chain is made from TRBV12-3 or TRBV12-4 and TRBJ2-1; TRBD2 could be the D gene, as 6 bases match. The sample was CD8+ T cells from the center of a lung tumor. Reading the label with the study, this specimen's cell subset or site is: tumor center region. The DNA sequence is TGTGCCAGCAGTTTGGGCCAGGGAGGTGAGCAGTTCTTC. The translation is CASSLGQGGEQFF.